A selection of T cell receptor beta chains follows, all from one sample in a study of blood T cell repertoires in COVID-19. Data came from immunoSEQ multiplex PCR; TCRdb stores just in-frame clones and leaves some out. The sample holds more than 100,000 clones, nearly 90% seen once. Sequenced input: peripheral blood. Receptors originate from a man aged 50-60 years in a cohort sampled during active COVID-19. The CDR3 runs from the conserved cysteine through the conserved F or W.

J,V,length,CDR3
TRBJ1-1,TRBV7-6,15,CASSLGAGMNTEAFF
TRBJ1-4,TRBV10-3,15,CAISEGQPTNEKLFF
TRBJ1-1,TRBV18,13,CASSQLQGWEAFF
TRBJ1-6,TRBV28,15,CASRPRERLNSPLHF
TRBJ2-3,TRBV14,13,CASSLRSTDTQYF
TRBJ1-3,TRBV2,15,CASRVGTGYENTIYF
TRBJ2-6,TRBV18,18,CASSPALGQNSGANVLTF
TRBJ2-1,TRBV19,17,CASSMLAGGPVENEQFF
TRBJ1-1,TRBV27,18,CASSLVAPGSVMNTEAFF
TRBJ1-2,TRBV28,12,CASSLGGRNYTF
TRBJ1-2,TRBV28,12,CASSQINYGYTF
TRBJ1-2,TRBV29-1,12,CSAGGLHYGYTF
TRBJ1-1,TRBV5-1,14,CASSRTGLNTEAFF
TRBJ2-1,TRBV7-2,13,CASSPFSPNEQFF
TRBJ2-5,TRBV3-1/TRBV3-2,16,CASSQTRTSTRETQYF
TRBJ1-1,TRBV2,15,CASSGGGGFNTEAFF
TRBJ2-5,TRBV28,13,CASSRGRGETQYF
TRBJ1-3,TRBV18,13,CASSPEQGNTIYF
TRBJ1-2,TRBV13,14,CASSLDRGVNGYTF
TRBJ2-5,TRBV11-2,14,CASSLVASGETQYF
TRBJ1-4,TRBV5-1,13,CASSLEAGEKLFF
TRBJ2-5,TRBV6-6,15,CASSPPRGGSETQYF
TRBJ1-4,TRBV19,12,CASSIVRGKLFF
TRBJ1-6,TRBV5-1,16,CASSFQPKGHDSPLHF
TRBJ1-2,TRBV7-9,17,CASSSQGQGGSGFGYTF
TRBJ2-5,TRBV28,13,CASISEAWQTQYF
TRBJ1-4,TRBV7-9,14,CASSFDKINEKLFF
TRBJ1-4,TRBV6-1,11,CASSDLQKLFF
TRBJ2-1,TRBV7-2,14,CASSSGLAYNEQFF
TRBJ1-1,TRBV18,14,CASSPYRGNTEAFF
TRBJ1-5,TRBV9,13,CASSAQEGQPQHF
TRBJ2-2,TRBV7-2,14,CASSLGVQTGELFF
TRBJ2-3,TRBV24-1,16,CATSDQGTGGPDTQYF
TRBJ1-2,TRBV27,17,CASSNSGTGVSNYGYTF
TRBJ2-6,TRBV3-1/TRBV3-2,19,CASSPGWTGGPTGANVLTF
TRBJ1-5,TRBV15,15,CATSRTNRATQPQHF
TRBJ2-1,TRBV28,16,CASSLRASGALDEQFF
TRBJ2-3,TRBV7-8,14,CASSRGQVTDTQYF
TRBJ1-2,TRBV9,14,CASSAGQGAFGYTF
TRBJ1-5,TRBV12-3/TRBV12-4,13,CASGHGGERAQHF
TRBJ2-1,TRBV9,15,CASSVGVGGGNEQFF
TRBJ2-6,TRBV7-8,16,CASSSRGGSGANVLTF
TRBJ1-6,TRBV13,14,CASSPSGTGLTLHF
TRBJ1-5,TRBV7-2,13,CASTSGVRQPQHF
TRBJ1-1,TRBV12-3/TRBV12-4,12,CASSLTPGEAFF
TRBJ2-1,TRBV7-9,13,CASRGLMYNEQFF
TRBJ1-2,TRBV10-3,12,CAISEGQGVYTF
TRBJ1-2,TRBV12-3/TRBV12-4,13,CASSFQGLYGYTF
TRBJ2-1,TRBV20-1,12,CSASPSRNEQFF
TRBJ1-1,TRBV2,17,CASSERGGRSRYTEAFF
TRBJ2-7,TRBV6-5,16,CASSYSWVDSRYEQYF
TRBJ2-3,TRBV5-6,15,CASSLRGIQSGTQYF
TRBJ1-2,TRBV14,14,CASSVAGGSYGYTF